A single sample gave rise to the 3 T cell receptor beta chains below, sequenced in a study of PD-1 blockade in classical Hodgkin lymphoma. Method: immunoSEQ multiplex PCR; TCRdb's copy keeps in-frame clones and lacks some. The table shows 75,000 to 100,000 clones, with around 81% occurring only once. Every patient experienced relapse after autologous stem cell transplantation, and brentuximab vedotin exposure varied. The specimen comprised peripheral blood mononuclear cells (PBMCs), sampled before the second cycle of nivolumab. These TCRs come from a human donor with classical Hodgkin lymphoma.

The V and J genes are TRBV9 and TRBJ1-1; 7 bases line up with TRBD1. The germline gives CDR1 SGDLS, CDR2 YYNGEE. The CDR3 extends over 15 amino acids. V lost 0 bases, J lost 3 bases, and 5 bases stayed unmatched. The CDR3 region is CASSVAVTGHTEAFF. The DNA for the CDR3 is TGTGCCAGCAGCGTAGCTGTGACAGGGCACACTGAAGCTTTCTTT.

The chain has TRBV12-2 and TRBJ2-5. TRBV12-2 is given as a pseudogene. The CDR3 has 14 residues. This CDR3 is CASRLPGGEETQYF. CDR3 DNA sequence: TGTGCAAGTCGCTTACCGGGCGGAGAAGAGACCCAGTACTTC.

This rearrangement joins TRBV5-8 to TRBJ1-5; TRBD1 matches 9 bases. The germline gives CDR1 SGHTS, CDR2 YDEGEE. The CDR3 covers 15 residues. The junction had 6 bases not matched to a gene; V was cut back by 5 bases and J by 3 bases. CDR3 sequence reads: CASSIQGAINQPQHF. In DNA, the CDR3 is TGTGCCAGCAGTATACAGGGGGCGATCAATCAGCCCCAGCATTTT.